These 14 T cell receptor beta chains were sequenced from one sample in a study of monozygotic twins with inflammatory bowel disease. TCRdb reprocessed the 5' RACE reads, with one entry per CDR3 protein and no DNA. Its table lists fewer than 400,000 distinct CDR3 sequences. The specimen was blood. The receptor set was obtained from a human donor with ulcerative colitis or Crohn's disease, or a healthy co-twin of an affected twin (not recorded which).

The chain links TRBV20-1 to TRBJ2-1. The length of the CDR3 is 16 residues. The germline V gene encodes CDR1 DFQATT and CDR2 SNEGSKA (reference sequence). The CDR3 is CSARDRRRPVGHEQFF.

The chain has TRBV11-2 and TRBJ1-1. In germline, CDR1 is SGHAT, CDR2 FQNNGV. There are 15 residues in the CDR3. The CDR3: CASSPSGVGYTEAFF.

This chain joins TRBV6-4 and TRBJ2-2. Germline-derived CDR1 and CDR2 are MRHNA and SNTAGT. This CDR3 has 13 amino acids. The CDR3 loop is CASILGNTGELFF.

CDR3: CSATSPLRNYQETQYF. The chain uses TRBV20-1 and TRBJ2-5; no DNA is available, so the TRBD1 call from TCRdb remains unchecked. There are 16 residues in the CDR3. Germline CDR1 DFQATT, CDR2 SNEGSKA (reference sequence).

CDR3 residues: CASSEGLYSNQPQHF. The chain carries TRBV25-1 and TRBJ1-5. Germline CDR1 and CDR2: MGHDK and SYGVNS. The CDR3 runs 15 residues.

The chain recombines TRBV5-1 with TRBJ2-2; TCRdb proposes TRBD1, but this gene call is untestable without DNA. From germline, CDR1 is SGHRS and CDR2 YFSETQ. CDR3 length: 16 amino acids. This chain's CDR3 is CASVLIGGANTGELFF. Supplemented by reference TRBV5-1 and TRBJ2-2, the full variable domain reads KAGVTQTPRYLIKTRGQQVTLSCSPISGHRSVSWYQQTPGQGLQFLFEYFSETQRNKGNFPGRFSGRQFSNSRSEMNVSTLELGDSALYLCASVLIGGANTGELFFGEGSRLTVL.

The V call is TRBV5-1, the J call TRBJ2-3; no DNA is available, so the TRBD2 call from TCRdb remains unchecked. Germline CDR1 SGHRS, CDR2 YFSETQ. There are 16 residues in the CDR3. CDR3 amino acids: CASSLVLAPSTDTQYF.

The chain carries TRBV20-1 and TRBJ1-1; the TCRdb D gene call, TRBD1, has no DNA to confirm it. The CDR3 extends over 12 amino acids. CDR1 and CDR2 from the germline V gene are DFQATT and SNEGSKA (reference sequence). This CDR3 is CSATTGGSEAFF.

The V and J genes are TRBV14 and TRBJ2-5; lacking DNA, the TRBD2 call made by TCRdb goes unchecked. CDR3 length: 15 amino acids. Germline V gene sequence: CDR1 SGHDN, CDR2 FVKESK. The CDR3 here is CASSQVGHLAETQYF.

The chain recombines TRBV6-5 with TRBJ2-3; as DNA is missing, the TRBD2 call by TCRdb cannot be tested. The CDR3 has 16 residues. Germline lookup yields CDR1 MNHEY and CDR2 SVGAGI. CDR3 region: CASSYFGLAVTDTQYF.

The rearrangement uses TRBV25-1 and TRBJ2-1; TCRdb lists TRBD2, though no DNA is available to test this call. Per germline, CDR1 MGHDK and CDR2 SYGVNS. The CDR3 length is 15 residues. CDR3 sequence reads: CASSDPGLAIDEQFF. Together with reference TRBV25-1 and TRBJ2-1, the CDR3 gives the full variable domain: EADIYQTPRYLVIGTGKKITLECSQTMGHDKMYWYQQDPGMELHLIHYSYGVNSTEKGDLSSESTVSRIRTEHFPLTLESARPSHTSQYLCASSDPGLAIDEQFFGPGTRLTVL.

The chain recombines TRBV6-1 with TRBJ2-1; without DNA, the TCRdb call of TRBD1 cannot be checked. CDR1 MNHNS and CDR2 SASEGT come from the germline V gene. This CDR3 comprises 15 residues. CDR3 region: CASRGGAGSYNEQFF.

The genes are TRBV15 and TRBJ2-2. This CDR3 spans 16 amino acids. Germline-derived CDR1 and CDR2 are LNHNV and YYDKDF (reference sequence). The chain's CDR3 is CATSRETPFNTGELFF.

The V and J genes are TRBV5-1 and TRBJ1-3; the TRBD1 assignment by TCRdb is unverifiable without DNA. CDR1 and CDR2 from the germline V gene are SGHRS and YFSETQ. The CDR3 length is 16 residues. This CDR3 is CASSLKTREAGNTTYF.